This TCR beta chain was retrieved from a study of blood T cell repertoires in COVID-19. Overall study: COVID-19 samples from acute and convalescent phases originated in the United States, Italy and Spain.

V shed 4 bases and J 0 bases; nucleotides not matched to a gene: 9. The CDR3 spans 17 residues. Germline V gene data show CDR1 as SGHRS and CDR2 as YFSETQ. Method: immunoSEQ multiplex PCR; TCRdb's copy keeps in-frame clones and lacks some. The data contain under 500,000 clones, 70% to 90% of them singletons. V usage is TRBV5-1 and J usage is TRBJ2-1, with 8 bases that match TRBD2. The sample comprised PBMCs or T cells enriched from blood (not recorded which). The source of this sequence is a woman between 18 and 30 years old with acute COVID-19. The CDR3: CASSRAGGLSSYNEQFF. The CDR3 coding sequence is TGCGCCAGCAGCCGGGCGGGGGGTCTCAGCTCCTACAATGAGCAGTTCTTC.